This TCR beta chain is drawn from a study of CD8+ T cells in alopecia areata. Study details: Affected scalp percentage gauged treated patients' severity. Whole-study findings and limits: Significant decreases in scalp clonality and expanded CD8+ clones followed tofacitinib treatment.

Treatment given: oral pan-JAK inhibitor, 5-10 mg twice daily. This clone was seen more than once but under ten times. What it binds is not known. V gave up 7 bases and J gave up 0 bases, with 12 bases separating them. Germline CDR1 reads SQVTM; CDR2 reads ANQGSEA. CDR3 length: 13 residues. RNA extraction was followed by reverse transcription into cDNA, which acted as the sequencing template. Sequenced by immunoSEQ multiplex PCR; TCRdb stores in-frame clones only, minus some. The sample records roughly 200,000 clones, less than 45% being singletons. The chain carries TRBV29-1 and TRBJ1-1; possibly TRBD1 for D (6 bases). This TCR was recovered from a human donor with alopecia areata. The starting material was CD4+ T cells sorted from blood, obtained around week 36, from a patient treated with tofacitinib. CDR3 amino acids: CSGRGGMNTEAFF. The DNA of the CDR3 is TGCAGCGGACGAGGGGGTATGAACACTGAAGCTTTCTTT.